This record looks at one T cell receptor beta chain sequence and its context. V was trimmed by 0 bases and J by 1 base, leaving 10 bases between them. There are 16 residues in the CDR3. In germline, CDR1 is SGHRS, CDR2 YFSETQ. The sort gate was single viable CD3+CD4+CD8-CD45RO+ cells for memory CD4+ T cells. Total CD4+ T cells were enriched by CD4 positive selection. The data are from a study of memory CD4+ T cells and cytomegalovirus serostatus. On the study more broadly: This sample comes from healthy Belgian adults, several CMV seropositive, approximately 22 seronegative.

Sequencing used immunoSEQ multiplex PCR; TCRdb keeps in-frame clones, though not all of them. Of 30,000 to 45,000 clones listed, 79% are singletons. This receptor was obtained from an adult in good health and CMV-seropositive. The chain carries TRBV5-1 and TRBJ2-2; D is possibly TRBD1 (6 bases). The sample taken for sequencing was memory CD4+ T cells from blood. The CDR3 here is CASSLAQGGNTGELFF. DNA of the CDR3: TGCGCCAGCAGCTTGGCACAGGGTGGGAACACCGGGGAGCTGTTTTTT. Drawing the rest from reference TRBV5-1 and TRBJ2-2, the complete variable domain is KAGVTQTPRYLIKTRGQQVTLSCSPISGHRSVSWYQQTPGQGLQFLFEYFSETQRNKGNFPGRFSGRQFSNSRSEMNVSTLELGDSALYLCASSLAQGGNTGELFFGEGSRLTVL.